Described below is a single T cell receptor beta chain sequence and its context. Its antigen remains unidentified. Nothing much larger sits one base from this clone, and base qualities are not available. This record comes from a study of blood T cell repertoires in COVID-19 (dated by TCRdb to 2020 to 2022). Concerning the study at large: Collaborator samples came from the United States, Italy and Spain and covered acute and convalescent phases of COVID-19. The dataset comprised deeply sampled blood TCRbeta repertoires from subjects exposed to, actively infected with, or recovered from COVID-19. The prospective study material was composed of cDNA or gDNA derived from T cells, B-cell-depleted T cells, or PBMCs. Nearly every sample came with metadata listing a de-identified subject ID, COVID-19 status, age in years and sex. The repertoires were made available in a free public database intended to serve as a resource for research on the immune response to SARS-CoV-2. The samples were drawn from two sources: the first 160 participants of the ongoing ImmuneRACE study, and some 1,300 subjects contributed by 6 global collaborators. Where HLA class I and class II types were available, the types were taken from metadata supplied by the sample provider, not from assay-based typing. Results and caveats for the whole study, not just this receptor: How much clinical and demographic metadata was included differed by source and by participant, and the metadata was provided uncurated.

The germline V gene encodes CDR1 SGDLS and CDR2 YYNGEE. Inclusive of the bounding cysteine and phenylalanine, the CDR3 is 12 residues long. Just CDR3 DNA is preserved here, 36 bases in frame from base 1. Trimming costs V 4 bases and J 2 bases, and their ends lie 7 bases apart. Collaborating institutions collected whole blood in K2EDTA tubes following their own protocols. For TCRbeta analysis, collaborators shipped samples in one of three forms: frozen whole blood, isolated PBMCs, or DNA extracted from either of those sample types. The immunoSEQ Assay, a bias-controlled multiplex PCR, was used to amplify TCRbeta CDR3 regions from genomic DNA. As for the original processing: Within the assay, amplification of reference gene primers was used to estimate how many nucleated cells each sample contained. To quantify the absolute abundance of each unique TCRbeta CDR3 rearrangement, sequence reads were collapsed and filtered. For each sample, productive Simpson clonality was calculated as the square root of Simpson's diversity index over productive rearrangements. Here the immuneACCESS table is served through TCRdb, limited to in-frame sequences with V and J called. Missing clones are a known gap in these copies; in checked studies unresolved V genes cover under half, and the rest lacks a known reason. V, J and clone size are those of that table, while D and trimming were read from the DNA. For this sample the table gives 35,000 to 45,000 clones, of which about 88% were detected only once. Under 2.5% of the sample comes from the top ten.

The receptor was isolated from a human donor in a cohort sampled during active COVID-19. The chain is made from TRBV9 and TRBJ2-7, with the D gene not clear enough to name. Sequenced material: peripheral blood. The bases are TGTGCCAGCAGCTCCAGTCCCTACGAGCAGTACTTC. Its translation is CASSSSPYEQYF.